A single sample gave rise to the 27 T cell receptor beta chains below, sequenced in a study of PD-1 blockade in classical Hodgkin lymphoma. Clones were sequenced by immunoSEQ multiplex PCR, and TCRdb holds only the in-frame ones, with some missing. The sample yields more than 70,000 clones, roughly 91% seen once. Relapse was seen in all patients after autologous stem cell transplantation, and brentuximab vedotin exposure was variable. Sample: peripheral blood mononuclear cells (PBMCs), taken before the second cycle of nivolumab. The receptors were sampled from a human donor with classical Hodgkin lymphoma.

The chain's CDR3 is CASSQDFGGGLSYEQYF. CDR3 nucleotide sequence: TGCGCCAGCAGCCAAGATTTTGGCGGTGGGCTATCCTACGAGCAGTACTTC. This chain joins TRBV4-1 and TRBJ2-7; D is unresolved. Per germline, CDR1 MGHRA and CDR2 YSYEKL. The CDR3 is made up of 17 amino acids. V was cut by 0 bases and J by 1 base, with 16 bases left in between.

The rearrangement uses TRBV5-4 and TRBJ2-1, with TRBD2 identical over 9 bases. Germline CDR1 SGHNT, CDR2 YYREEE (reference sequence). The CDR3 loop spans 15 amino acids. V was clipped by 1 base and J by 7 bases; unmatched bases: 6. CDR3 sequence reads: CASSLLAGEWNEQFF. The CDR3 DNA follows: TGTGCCAGCAGCTTGTTAGCGGGAGAATGGAATGAGCAGTTCTTC.

The chain uses TRBV19 and TRBJ2-1; D ambiguous. There are 14 residues in the CDR3. Trimming shortened V by 7 bases and J by 4 bases, and 14 bases separated the two germline ends. Germline V CDR1 and CDR2: LNHDA, SQIVND (reference sequence). CDR3 bases: TGTGCCAGTAATTCCCCCGGGCTTTACAATGAGCAGTTCTTC. Its translation is CASNSPGLYNEQFF.

This rearrangement joins TRBV11-2 to TRBJ1-1, with TRBD1 matching over 8 bases. J lost 3 bases, V lost 4 bases, and 10 bases had no gene match. The CDR3 is 16 residues long. Looked up from germline, CDR1 is SGHAT and CDR2 is FQNNGV. The CDR3 nucleotides are TGTGCCAGCAGCTCTCCCTCGACAGGGGCCTACACTGAAGCTTTCTTT. Translating gives CASSSPSTGAYTEAFF.

The chain combines TRBV28 with TRBJ2-1; TRBD2 matches 8 bases. There are 14 residues in the CDR3. Germline-derived CDR1 and CDR2 are MDHEN and SYDVKM. V lost 4 bases to trimming and J lost 2 bases; unmatched junction nucleotides: 1. Here the CDR3 DNA reads TGTGCCAGCAGTTCACTAGCGGCCTACAATGAGCAGTTCTTC. Amino acids: CASSSLAAYNEQFF. Based on the CDR3 plus reference TRBV28 and TRBJ2-1, the full variable domain is DVKVTQSSRYLVKRTGEKVFLECVQDMDHENMFWYRQDPGLGLRLIYFSYDVKMKEKGDIPEGYSVSREKKERFSLILESASTNQTSMYLCASSSLAAYNEQFFGPGTRLTVL.

The CDR3 protein is CASSLVAVMNTEAFF. In nucleotides, the CDR3 is TGTGCCAGCAGTTTAGTGGCAGTTATGAACACTGAAGCTTTCTTT. The chain couples TRBV27 to TRBJ1-1, with unresolved D. Germline CDR1 MNHEY, CDR2 SMNVEV (reference sequence). V lost 2 bases to trimming and J lost 0 bases, with 10 bases between them. The CDR3 is 15 amino acids.

The V and J genes are TRBV27 and TRBJ1-5; D is perhaps TRBD1 (5 bases). Germline V lookup: CDR1 MNHEY, CDR2 SMNVEV (reference sequence). Trimming shortened V by 2 bases and J by 2 bases, and 10 bases separated the two germline ends. This CDR3 has 15 amino acids. CDR3 sequence: CASSLRGEGNQPQHF. CDR3 DNA: TGTGCCAGCAGTTTAAGGGGCGAGGGCAATCAGCCCCAGCATTTT.

J is TRBJ2-1 and V is TRBV6-6; 12 positions match TRBD2. This CDR3 is built from 16 residues. After removal of 3 bases from V and 10 bases from J, the junction contained 10 bases not matched to a gene. CDR1 is MNHNY, CDR2 SVGAGI, per germline (reference sequence). In nucleotides, the CDR3 is TGTGCCAGCAGTTATGCGGCTAGCGGGAGGGCAGGGGAGCAGTTCTTC. Its translation: CASSYAASGRAGEQFF.

This chain connects TRBV5-1 to TRBJ2-2, with D possibly TRBD1 on 6 matching bases. The CDR3 runs to 17 residues. Germline assignment: CDR1 SGHRS and CDR2 YFSETQ. Trimming pared 1 base from V and 1 base from J, leaving 14 bases between. CDR3 amino acids: CASSLRRTVGNTGELFF. The CDR3 DNA follows: TGCGCCAGCAGCTTGCGACGGACAGTCGGGAACACCGGGGAGCTGTTTTTT. The full variable domain, its missing parts supplied by reference TRBV5-1 and TRBJ2-2, is KAGVTQTPRYLIKTRGQQVTLSCSPISGHRSVSWYQQTPGQGLQFLFEYFSETQRNKGNFPGRFSGRQFSNSRSEMNVSTLELGDSALYLCASSLRRTVGNTGELFFGEGSRLTVL.

The J gene is TRBJ2-7, the V gene TRBV7-9; D is ambiguous. Germline lookup yields CDR1 SEHNR and CDR2 FQNEAQ (reference sequence). V was clipped by 4 bases and J by 2 bases, with 12 bases between them. This CDR3 is 14 amino acids long. DNA for the CDR3: TGTGCCAGCAGCTCACCCGAAAGGGCCTACGAGCAGTACTTC. Residues: CASSSPERAYEQYF. The full variable domain, its missing parts supplied by reference TRBV7-9 and TRBJ2-7, is DTGVSQNPRHKITKRGQNVTFRCDPISEHNRLYWYRQTLGQGPEFLTYFQNEAQLEKSRLLSDRFSAERPKGSFSTLEIQRTEQGDSAMYLCASSSPERAYEQYFGPGTRLTVT.

The chain links TRBV28 to TRBJ1-4; 9 nucleotides align to TRBD1. This CDR3 is 16 amino acids long. Germline assignment: CDR1 MDHEN and CDR2 SYDVKM. Trimming took 5 bases from V and 2 from J; bases not matched to a gene: 6. This CDR3 reads CASSLHRGRTNEKLFF. The DNA of the CDR3 is TGTGCCAGCAGTCTCCACAGGGGGCGGACTAATGAAAAACTGTTTTTT.

The gene calls are TRBV7-3 and TRBJ2-1, with D perhaps matching TRBD1 or TRBD2 (6 bases each). The CDR3 length is 16 residues. In germline, CDR1 is SGHTA, CDR2 FQGTGA. The V gene lost 2 bases and the J gene lost 9 bases, with 20 bases spanning the gap. The CDR3 here is CASSLPGMLGGTEQFF. Written as DNA, the CDR3 is TGTGCCAGCAGCTTACCAGGCATGCTAGGGGGGACTGAGCAGTTCTTC.

This rearrangement joins TRBV6-1 to TRBJ2-1; D remains ambiguous. Germline values: CDR1 MNHNS, CDR2 SASEGT. The germline V and J ends were trimmed by 2 bases and 4 bases, with 3 bases remaining between them. This CDR3 spans 12 amino acids. The CDR3 coding sequence is TGTGCCAGCAGTGAAACGTACAATGAGCAGTTCTTC. Its protein product is CASSETYNEQFF.

The chain combines TRBV4-1 with TRBJ2-3; 12 positions agree with TRBD2. Germline V gene sequence: CDR1 MGHRA, CDR2 YSYEKL. The CDR3 is 17 amino acids. J gave up 4 bases and V 0 bases, and 5 bases lay outside the gene matches. The CDR3 DNA is TGCGCCAGCAGCCAAGATTGGACTAGCGGGATGTCAGATACGCAGTATTTT. The encoded protein is CASSQDWTSGMSDTQYF.

The CDR3 DNA is TGTGCCAGCAGCCGTGGGACTAGCGGGAGTGTGGTCAGCAATGAGCAGTTCTTC. Residues: CASSRGTSGSVVSNEQFF. The chain links TRBV5-4 to TRBJ2-1; the match to TRBD2 covers 14 bases. This CDR3 is 18 amino acids long. Germline V gene sequence: CDR1 SGHNT, CDR2 YYREEE (reference sequence). V lost 4 bases and J lost 6; bases outside the gene matches: 12.

The rearrangement uses TRBV28 and TRBJ1-1; no definite D call. Germline V CDR1 and CDR2: MDHEN, SYDVKM. V shed 5 bases and J shed 3 bases, with 10 bases lying between them. There are 13 residues in the CDR3. CDR3 residues: CASSPTPYTEAFF. The DNA of the CDR3 is TGTGCCAGCAGTCCCACTCCTTACACTGAAGCTTTCTTT.

This chain links TRBV2 with TRBJ1-4, with 9 positions matching TRBD1. V lost 8 bases, J lost 7 bases, and 8 bases stayed unmatched. The CDR3 covers 14 residues. Per the germline V gene, CDR1 is SNHLY and CDR2 is FYNNEI. The CDR3 is CASGPGQGGEKLFF. As DNA, the CDR3 is TGTGCCAGCGGTCCGGGACAGGGCGGTGAAAAACTGTTTTTT. Variable domain in full (rest from reference TRBV2 and TRBJ1-4): EPEVTQTPSHQVTQMGQEVILRCVPISNHLYFYWYRQILGQKVEFLVSFYNNEISEKSEIFDDQFSVERPDGSNFTLKIRSTKLEDSAMYFCASGPGQGGEKLFFGSGTQLSVL.

This clone was found once. For the CDR3, the DNA is TGCGCCAGCAGCGTTGAGAGTAACTATGGCTACACCTTC. It codes for CASSVESNYGYTF. The V and J genes are TRBV5-1 and TRBJ1-2; D remains unclear. The germline gives CDR1 SGHRS, CDR2 YFSETQ. Trimming stripped 4 bases from V and 1 base from J, with 8 bases between. This CDR3 has 13 residues.

This chain uses TRBV6-5 with TRBJ2-7, with a weak D call TRBD2 (6 bases). Trimming took 10 bases from V and 0 from J, leaving 19 bases between them. This CDR3 contains 15 residues. CDR1 is MNHEY, CDR2 SVGAGI, per germline. CDR3 DNA sequence: TGTGCCACTCATCCCCGGGGGACCTCCTCCTACGAGCAGTACTTC. Amino acids: CATHPRGTSSYEQYF.

The genes are TRBV29-1 and TRBJ2-7; 7 bases map to TRBD2. The CDR3 has 13 residues. Germline V lookup: CDR1 SQVTM, CDR2 ANQGSEA. J was trimmed by 2 bases and V by 4 bases; bases with no gene match: 5. The CDR3 here is CSVVAGSPYEQYF. CDR3 nucleotide sequence: TGCAGCGTTGTAGCGGGCTCTCCCTACGAGCAGTACTTC.

This clone has a single count. The CDR3 region is CASSLERGNTEAFF. The CDR3 nucleotides are TGCGCCAGCAGCTTGGAACGTGGGAACACTGAAGCTTTCTTT. The chain joins TRBV5-1 to TRBJ1-1, with D uncertain. V gave up 0 bases and J gave up 1 base, with 7 bases separating them. The CDR3 is made up of 14 amino acids. The germline gives CDR1 SGHRS, CDR2 YFSETQ.

The chain employs TRBV6-5 and TRBJ1-3; D is possibly TRBD1 (5 bases). The CDR3 sequence is 15 residues long. CDR1 and CDR2 (germline): MNHEY, SVGAGI. V lost 0 bases and J 4 bases, leaving 10 bases between the germline ends. This CDR3 is CASSYSRGLGNTIYF. For the CDR3, the DNA is TGTGCCAGCAGTTACTCGCGGGGGTTGGGAAACACCATATATTTT.

The gene calls are TRBV2 and TRBJ2-5; D is possibly TRBD2 (5 bases). Germline V gene data show CDR1 as SNHLY and CDR2 as FYNNEI. The CDR3 contains 14 residues. The V and J ends lost 6 bases and 1 base respectively, with 12 bases between them. The CDR3 loop reads CASSVRTGQETQYF. In nucleotides, the CDR3 is TGTGCCAGCAGCGTTAGGACTGGCCAAGAGACCCAGTACTTC.

V usage is TRBV21-1 and J usage is TRBJ2-7; TRBD2 reflects the table's D call only, with no check against the DNA. TRBV21-1 is deemed a pseudogene. This CDR3 has 14 residues. The CDR3 DNA sequence: TGTGCCAGCACCGCTAGCGGGAGGGCCTACGAGCAGTACTTC. It codes for CASTASGRAYEQYF.

This clone is a singleton in its sample. The chain has TRBV28 and TRBJ2-2, with 13 bases fitting TRBD2. V lost 5 bases, J lost 7 bases, and 4 bases stayed unmatched. Germline loops: CDR1 MDHEN, CDR2 SYDVKM. The CDR3 runs to 15 residues. CDR3 residues: CASSIGTSGNGELFF. Written as DNA, the CDR3 is TGTGCCAGCAGTATCGGGACTAGCGGGAACGGGGAGCTGTTTTTT.

This chain links TRBV6-6 with TRBJ2-7; TRBD1 matches 9 bases. The CDR3 runs to 14 residues. Germline V gene lookup returns CDR1 MNHNY and CDR2 SVGAGI (reference sequence). The V and J ends lost 7 bases and 2 bases, in that order; junction bases with no gene match: 6. The CDR3 is CASTGTGTPYEQYF. The CDR3 DNA follows: TGTGCCAGCACCGGGACAGGGACCCCCTACGAGCAGTACTTC.

The chain uses TRBV5-1 and TRBJ2-3; 11 bases are a match to TRBD1. Trimming took 5 bases from V and 4 from J; bases not matched to a gene: 6. The CDR3 runs 15 residues. Germline V gene data show CDR1 as SGHRS and CDR2 as YFSETQ. Here the CDR3 DNA reads TGCGCCAGCAGTGGTTCGGGACAGGGGGCAGATACGCAGTATTTT. This sequence encodes CASSGSGQGADTQYF.